Listed below are T cell receptor beta chains from one sample, sequenced in a study of radiotherapy plus CTLA-4 blockade in lung cancer. Measured with immunoSEQ multiplex PCR; TCRdb has only the in-frame clones, and not every one. The table includes roughly 50,000 clones, 70% to 90% detected once. Sequenced material: peripheral blood, taken from a patient treated with radiotherapy plus ipilimumab. These TCRs come from a human donor with non-small cell lung cancer whose response to radiotherapy plus ipilimumab could not be evaluated. The CDR3 runs from the conserved cysteine through the conserved F or W. The order of the fields is clone size, V gene, CDR3 length, D gene, J gene, CDR3 protein, CDR3 DNA. The D gene is left open where the match is weak. Clone size is given for some rows only: seen once, a few or many times, or a class if the clone is expanded.

NA	TRBV4-3	14	NA	TRBJ2-7	CASSQGGRTYEQYF	TGCGCCAGCAGCCAAGGGGGGCGGACCTACGAGCAGTACTTC
once	TRBV7-2	15	NA	TRBJ1-4	CASSLNQGLGEKLFF	TGTGCCAGCAGCTTAAATCAAGGTCTCGGGGAAAAACTGTTTTTT
NA	TRBV7-2	13	NA	TRBJ2-3	CASSFRSADTQYF	TGTGCCAGCAGCTTCAGAAGCGCAGATACGCAGTATTTT
NA	TRBV5-6	13	NA	TRBJ2-5	CASSRYLEETQYF	TGTGCCAGCAGCCGTTACCTAGAAGAGACCCAGTACTTC
NA	TRBV27	12	NA	TRBJ2-7	CASSPNYDEQYF	TGTGCCAGCAGTCCAAACTACGACGAGCAGTACTTC
NA	TRBV7-6	14	NA	TRBJ2-3	CASSFMGEPDTQYF	TGTGCCAGCAGCTTTATGGGCGAACCCGATACGCAGTATTTT
NA	TRBV7-2	16	TRBD2	TRBJ2-7	CASSLVPGGPGGEQYF	TGTGCCAGCAGCTTAGTCCCGGGAGGGCCCGGGGGAGAGCAGTACTTC
NA	TRBV6-5	14	TRBD2	TRBJ2-7	CASRTRGSPYEQYF	TGTGCCAGCAGGACGCGCGGGAGCCCCTACGAGCAGTACTTC
NA	TRBV19	14	NA	TRBJ2-5	CASSPTVTQETQYF	TGTGCCAGCTCACCGACAGTAACCCAAGAGACCCAGTACTTC
NA	TRBV30	12	TRBD1	TRBJ2-5	CAWSGTGETQYF	TGTGCCTGGAGTGGGACAGGGGAGACCCAGTACTTC
NA	TRBV11-2	16	TRBD1	TRBJ1-6	CASSRGTGTYNSPLHF	TGTGCCAGCAGCCGGGGGACAGGCACCTATAATTCACCCCTCCACTTT
NA	TRBV29-1	16	NA	TRBJ2-7	CSVQGLSGSVTYEQYF	TGCAGCGTGCAAGGCCTAAGCGGGTCCGTAACCTACGAGCAGTACTTC
NA	TRBV5-1	15	TRBD1	TRBJ1-1	CASRSGQGGNTEAFF	TGCGCCAGCAGATCAGGACAGGGAGGGAACACTGAAGCTTTCTTT
NA	TRBV7-9	13	TRBD1	TRBJ1-1	CAGNSGGNTEAFF	TGTGCCGGAAACTCAGGGGGCAACACTGAAGCTTTCTTT
NA	TRBV5-1	15	NA	TRBJ2-3	CASSFGAGTTDTQYF	TGCGCCAGCAGCTTTGGGGCGGGAACGACAGATACGCAGTATTTT
NA	TRBV28	15	TRBD1	TRBJ1-2	CASSLGGQGRFGYTF	TGTGCCAGCAGTTTAGGGGGACAGGGTAGGTTTGGCTACACCTTC
NA	TRBV20-1	11	TRBD1	TRBJ1-2	CSGQGAYGYTF	TGCAGCGGACAGGGGGCCTATGGCTACACCTTC
NA	TRBV28	14	NA	TRBJ1-2	CASSRGGAYRGYTF	TGTGCCAGCAGTAGGGGGGGGGCTTATCGGGGCTACACCTTC
NA	TRBV9	13	TRBD1	TRBJ1-2	CASRGTVDYGYTF	TGTGCCAGCAGAGGGACAGTGGACTATGGCTACACCTTC
NA	TRBV12-5	18	TRBD1	TRBJ1-4	CASGLSPTGVLTNEKLFF	TGTGCTAGTGGTTTGTCGCCGACAGGGGTGTTAACTAATGAAAAACTGTTTTTT
NA	TRBV18	17	NA	TRBJ1-4	CASSPGGRTRGNEKLFF	TGTGCCAGCTCGCCCGGCGGGCGGACTCGTGGTAATGAAAAACTGTTTTTT
NA	TRBV7-6	15	TRBD2	TRBJ2-7	CASSSAGLEGNEQYF	TGTGCCAGCAGCTCGGCGGGACTAGAAGGGAACGAGCAGTACTTC
NA	TRBV6-6	13	NA	TRBJ2-3	CASRYTGTDTQYF	TGTGCCAGCAGGTACACAGGTACAGATACGCAGTATTTT
NA	TRBV7-2	16	NA	TRBJ1-4	CASSPSRGRVGEKLFF	TGTGCCAGCAGCCCATCCCGAGGGAGGGTGGGAGAAAAACTGTTTTTT
NA	TRBV5-1	14	NA	TRBJ2-1	CASSPTTGADEQFF	TGCGCCAGCAGTCCCACCACCGGAGCAGATGAGCAGTTCTTC
NA	TRBV28	16	NA	TRBJ2-6	CASSLPSGTGANVLTF	TGTGCCAGCAGTTTACCCTCAGGAACTGGGGCCAACGTCCTGACTTTC
NA	TRBV5-4	14	TRBD1	TRBJ1-2	CASSRDSTNYGYTF	TGTGCCAGCAGCCGGGACAGTACTAACTATGGCTACACCTTC
NA	TRBV18	14	NA	TRBJ1-2	CASSGGNTADGYTF	TGTGCCAGCTCAGGGGGGAATACCGCCGATGGCTACACCTTC
few	TRBV5-6	15	TRBD1	TRBJ2-5	CASSYRQGMGETQYF	TGTGCCAGCAGCTACAGACAGGGGATGGGAGAGACCCAGTACTTC
once	TRBV2	14	NA	TRBJ1-1	CASSVQGMNTEAFF	TGTGCCAGCAGCGTTCAGGGGATGAACACTGAAGCTTTCTTT
NA	TRBV18	14	NA	TRBJ2-7	CASSQSQGTYEQYF	TGTGCCAGCTCACAAAGTCAGGGGACCTACGAGCAGTACTTC
NA	TRBV10-1	16	NA	TRBJ2-1	CASSESVSGISNEQFF	TGCGCCAGCAGTGAGTCGGTGTCCGGGATCAGCAATGAGCAGTTCTTC
NA	TRBV2	15	TRBD2	TRBJ2-3	CASSQTSGGTDTQYF	TGTGCCAGCAGTCAGACTAGCGGGGGCACAGATACGCAGTATTTT
NA	TRBV7-8	15	NA	TRBJ2-5	CASSPYLGAQETQYF	TGTGCCAGCAGCCCGTACCTGGGGGCGCAAGAGACCCAGTACTTC
NA	TRBV27	20	TRBD2	TRBJ2-1	CASSLSYGMTSGSSYNEQFF	TGTGCCAGCAGTTTATCGTATGGGATGACTAGCGGGAGCTCCTACAATGAGCAGTTCTTC
NA	TRBV18	14	NA	TRBJ2-5	CASSPPNIQETQYF	TGTGCCAGCTCACCCCCCAACATCCAAGAGACCCAGTACTTC
once	TRBV19	15	NA	TRBJ2-1	CASGPTSRSYNEQFF	TGTGCCAGTGGGCCGACTAGTAGGTCCTACAATGAGCAGTTCTTC
NA	TRBV5-1	13	TRBD1	TRBJ1-2	CASSLGQGDGYTF	TGCGCCAGCTCTTTGGGACAGGGTGATGGCTACACCTTC
NA	TRBV13	16	NA	TRBJ2-2	CASSIRTDANTGELFF	TGTGCCAGCAGCATCAGGACAGACGCGAACACCGGGGAGCTGTTTTTT
NA	TRBV28	15	NA	TRBJ1-2	CASSPSKGPTLSYTF	TGTGCCAGCAGCCCCTCTAAGGGGCCCACTCTAAGCTACACCTTC
once	TRBV5-8	17	TRBD2	TRBJ2-1	CASSLAGTSGRWNEQFF	TGTGCCAGCAGCTTGGCAGGGACTAGCGGGAGATGGAATGAGCAGTTCTTC
once	TRBV10-3	13	TRBD2	TRBJ2-1	CASRGLAVAEQFF	TGTGCCAGCAGAGGACTAGCGGTAGCTGAGCAGTTCTTC
NA	TRBV9	15	TRBD2	TRBJ2-4	CASSVGSGGLDIQYF	TGTGCCAGCAGCGTGGGTAGCGGGGGGCTAGACATTCAGTACTTC
NA	TRBV2	16	NA	TRBJ2-1	CASSSPSRKRGNEQFF	TGTGCCAGCAGTTCTCCTTCGCGGAAACGGGGTAATGAGCAGTTCTTC
few	TRBV4-1	16	NA	TRBJ2-7	CASSQEWGQGTYEQYF	TGCGCCAGCAGCCAAGAATGGGGGCAGGGGACCTACGAGCAGTACTTC
NA	TRBV6-4	14	NA	TRBJ2-3	CASSDGWDTDTQYF	TGTGCCAGCAGTGACGGGTGGGACACGGATACGCAGTATTTT
NA	TRBV7-2	17	NA	TRBJ1-6	CASSSASWTRVRSPLHF	TGTGCCAGCAGCTCCGCCAGCTGGACGCGGGTCCGGTCACCCCTCCACTTT
NA	TRBV7-8	16	TRBD1	TRBJ1-2	CASSLGGTGGVVGYTF	TGTGCCAGCAGCTTAGGGGGGACAGGAGGGGTAGTAGGCTACACCTTC
NA	TRBV18	16	NA	TRBJ2-6	CASSPPLSSGANVLTF	TGTGCCAGCTCACCACCTCTCAGCTCTGGGGCCAACGTCCTGACTTTC
few	TRBV5-6	16	TRBD2	TRBJ2-2	CASSLTSGGNTGELFF	TGTGCCAGCAGCCTTACTAGCGGGGGGAACACCGGGGAGCTGTTTTTT
once	TRBV5-1	13	TRBD1	TRBJ2-7	CASSGTGKYEQYF	TGCGCCAGCAGTGGGACAGGCAAATACGAGCAGTACTTC
NA	TRBV1	16	NA	TRBJ2-6	CTSSPYPNSGANVLTF	TGCACCAGCAGCCCCTACCCCAACTCTGGGGCCAACGTCCTGACTTTC
NA	TRBV4-1	18	TRBD1	TRBJ1-6	CASSQTGTGEFGNSPLHF	TGCGCCAGCAGCCAAACCGGGACAGGGGAGTTCGGTAATTCACCCCTCCACTTT
once	TRBV6-4	15	TRBD1	TRBJ1-1	CASSEWPTGATEAFF	TGTGCCAGCAGTGAGTGGCCGACAGGGGCCACTGAAGCTTTCTTT
NA	TRBV7-2	12	NA	TRBJ1-1	CASSSPGLQAFF	TGTGCCAGCAGCTCTCCGGGACTCCAAGCTTTCTTT
NA	TRBV7-6	14	NA	TRBJ1-2	CASSPPRDTDGYTF	TGTGCCAGCAGCCCCCCCAGGGACACAGATGGCTACACCTTC
NA	TRBV19	15	TRBD2	TRBJ2-5	CASSGTSGNQETQYF	TGTGCCAGTAGCGGGACTAGCGGGAATCAAGAGACCCAGTACTTC